This T cell receptor (beta chain) originates from a study of cytomegalovirus exposure and HLA in healthy donors. Whole-study findings and limits: Most TCR beta V segments were productive about 87% or about 30% of the time in an earlier analysis. The likely explanation for a cluster of highly shared sequence variants was sequencing artifact.

Comments on this clone: Its antigen is not known.

Primers for the PCR totalled 60 Vbeta and 13 Jbeta. Sequenced by immunoSEQ multiplex PCR; TCRdb stores in-frame clones only, minus some. The sample includes about 110,000 clones, about 76% of them seen just once. After removal of 2 bases from V and 4 bases from J, the junction contained 0 bases not matched to a gene. CDR1 is MGHDK and CDR2 is SYGVNS in the germline V gene. This CDR3 has 13 amino acids. The sequenced sample consisted of PBMCs. V usage is TRBV25-1 and J usage is TRBJ1-2; 8 bases line up with TRBD1. The TCR comes from a man aged 25-45 years in good health and CMV-seropositive. This CDR3 is CASSEQGAYGYTF. CDR3 nucleotide sequence: TGTGCCAGCAGTGAACAGGGGGCCTATGGCTACACCTTC.